These T cell receptor beta chains were read from a single sample in a study of T cell repertoires in cytomegalovirus infection. TCRdb redid the calling of the reads with MiXCR, one entry per CDR3 protein. The table shows 310,000 or so distinct CDR3 sequences, with 9.6% occurring only once. The specimen sequenced was PBMCs. The receptors derive from a human donor in good health (CMV status not recorded). Some clones in this sample may be carry-over from other donors' samples. CDR3s leave out the opening cysteine and the closing phenylalanine or tryptophan. Each record gives: J gene, V gene, CDR3 protein.

j_call: TRBJ2-1; v_call: TRBV10-3; cdr3_aa: AINPTGGSYNEQF
j_call: TRBJ1-4; v_call: TRBV7-8; cdr3_aa: ASSWGTNEKLF
j_call: TRBJ2-2; v_call: TRBV11-1; cdr3_aa: ASSLAGGGRYTGELF
j_call: TRBJ1-1; v_call: TRBV28; cdr3_aa: ASRIPTGPTEAF
j_call: TRBJ1-1; v_call: TRBV12-3/TRBV12-4; cdr3_aa: ASGWVGNTEAF
j_call: TRBJ2-1; v_call: TRBV6-1; cdr3_aa: ASKGFNEQF
j_call: TRBJ2-5; v_call: TRBV6-5; cdr3_aa: ASSFSGTAQETQY
j_call: TRBJ2-1; v_call: TRBV7-6; cdr3_aa: ASSSPGPEGLPF
j_call: TRBJ1-5; v_call: TRBV20-1; cdr3_aa: SASRGTGQPQH
j_call: TRBJ2-5; v_call: TRBV20-1; cdr3_aa: SARGRRGVGETQY
j_call: TRBJ2-3; v_call: TRBV6-2/TRBV6-3; cdr3_aa: ASRPGARRGDTQY
j_call: TRBJ2-2; v_call: TRBV10-3; cdr3_aa: AISLGSRGRNTGELF
j_call: TRBJ1-2; v_call: TRBV27; cdr3_aa: ASSFHPGEGYGYT
j_call: TRBJ2-3; v_call: TRBV6-2/TRBV6-3; cdr3_aa: ASSGQVRGDTQY
j_call: TRBJ1-1; v_call: TRBV2; cdr3_aa: ASTGQGSQNTEAF
j_call: TRBJ2-5; v_call: TRBV20-1; cdr3_aa: SARPKETQY
j_call: TRBJ2-4; v_call: TRBV6-2/TRBV6-3; cdr3_aa: ASSYGTKNIQY
j_call: TRBJ2-1; v_call: TRBV7-9; cdr3_aa: ASSHSHSALNEQF
j_call: TRBJ2-3; v_call: TRBV7-7; cdr3_aa: ASSLGAADTQY
j_call: TRBJ2-1; v_call: TRBV27; cdr3_aa: ASSFQGASEQF
j_call: TRBJ2-3; v_call: TRBV10-3; cdr3_aa: ATLAVGTDTQY
j_call: TRBJ1-1; v_call: TRBV5-6; cdr3_aa: ASTELGLREARNTEAF
j_call: TRBJ2-3; v_call: TRBV4-1; cdr3_aa: ASSPAGTLTDTQY
j_call: TRBJ1-2; v_call: TRBV20-1; cdr3_aa: SASPGTGNGYT
j_call: TRBJ1-2; v_call: TRBV29-1; cdr3_aa: SVETGGGGYT
j_call: TRBJ2-5; v_call: TRBV20-1; cdr3_aa: SWLIETQY
j_call: TRBJ1-6; v_call: TRBV12-3/TRBV12-4; cdr3_aa: ASTPDRAGSPLH
j_call: TRBJ2-3; v_call: TRBV19; cdr3_aa: ASSRSGLAGVTDTQY
j_call: TRBJ2-7; v_call: TRBV9; cdr3_aa: ASSLGGGSAYEQY
j_call: TRBJ2-1; v_call: TRBV5-4; cdr3_aa: ASSSSGRGTYNEQF
j_call: TRBJ1-3; v_call: TRBV6-6; cdr3_aa: ASSYGTVSAGNTIY
j_call: TRBJ1-5; v_call: TRBV19; cdr3_aa: ASSGGTHEVLSPGAQFRQPQH
j_call: TRBJ1-2; v_call: TRBV7-9; cdr3_aa: ASSLGGFHT
j_call: TRBJ2-5; v_call: TRBV7-2; cdr3_aa: ASSLGSPSGGETQY
j_call: TRBJ1-1; v_call: TRBV25-1; cdr3_aa: ASSEPGPNTEAF
j_call: TRBJ2-1; v_call: TRBV7-9; cdr3_aa: ASSLGGFNEQF
j_call: TRBJ1-5; v_call: TRBV7-9; cdr3_aa: ASSFGTGQPQH
j_call: TRBJ2-2; v_call: TRBV6-2/TRBV6-3; cdr3_aa: ASRPGAYTGELF
j_call: TRBJ2-7; v_call: TRBV5-8; cdr3_aa: ASSLSLAGREQY
j_call: TRBJ2-6; v_call: TRBV12-3/TRBV12-4; cdr3_aa: ASSYRVGGGANVLT
j_call: TRBJ2-7; v_call: TRBV6-5; cdr3_aa: ASSYIRAISYEQY
j_call: TRBJ1-1; v_call: TRBV5-6; cdr3_aa: ASSLGPSTVTLMNTEAF
j_call: TRBJ1-3; v_call: TRBV5-1; cdr3_aa: ASSLDGEVPPGNTIY
j_call: TRBJ2-2; v_call: TRBV7-8; cdr3_aa: ASSLLGLAGPGELF
j_call: TRBJ1-2; v_call: TRBV7-6; cdr3_aa: ASSLLTGGDGYT
j_call: TRBJ1-5; v_call: TRBV27; cdr3_aa: ASSIQGTVQPQH
j_call: TRBJ2-1; v_call: TRBV2; cdr3_aa: ASSEGQYNEQF
j_call: TRBJ2-7; v_call: TRBV7-6; cdr3_aa: ASSLVAAGDPYEQY
j_call: TRBJ2-1; v_call: TRBV29-1; cdr3_aa: SVDSGGAYEQF
j_call: TRBJ2-7; v_call: TRBV6-4; cdr3_aa: ASSPSWGNSYEQY
j_call: TRBJ1-1; v_call: TRBV24-1; cdr3_aa: ATSEGRDRGLPEAF
j_call: TRBJ2-1; v_call: TRBV6-2/TRBV6-3; cdr3_aa: ASSYSPGGPSSYNEQF
j_call: TRBJ1-1; v_call: TRBV7-9; cdr3_aa: ASSLVGEMNTEAF
j_call: TRBJ1-2; v_call: TRBV2; cdr3_aa: ASRSRTGGTYGYT
j_call: TRBJ1-5; v_call: TRBV6-2/TRBV6-3; cdr3_aa: ASSRDFNQPQH
j_call: TRBJ2-1; v_call: TRBV28; cdr3_aa: ASSLAGQNNEQF
j_call: TRBJ2-3; v_call: TRBV6-1; cdr3_aa: ASSLGRLTDTQY
j_call: TRBJ1-5; v_call: TRBV29-1; cdr3_aa: SAQQGDQPQH